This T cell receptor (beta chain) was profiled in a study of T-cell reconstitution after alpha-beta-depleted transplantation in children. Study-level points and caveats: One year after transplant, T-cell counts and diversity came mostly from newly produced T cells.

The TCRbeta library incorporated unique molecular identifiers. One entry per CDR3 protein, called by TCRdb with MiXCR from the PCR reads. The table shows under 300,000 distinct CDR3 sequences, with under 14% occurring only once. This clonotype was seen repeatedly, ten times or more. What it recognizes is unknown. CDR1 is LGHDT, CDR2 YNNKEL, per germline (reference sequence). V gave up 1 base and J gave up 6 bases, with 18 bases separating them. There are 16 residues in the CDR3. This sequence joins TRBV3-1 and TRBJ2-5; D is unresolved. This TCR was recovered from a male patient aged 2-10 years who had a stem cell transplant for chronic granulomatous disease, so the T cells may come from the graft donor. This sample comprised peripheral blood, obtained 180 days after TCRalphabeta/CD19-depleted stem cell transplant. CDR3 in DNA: TGTGCCAGCAGCCAAGTCTCAACTAACCCCACTAAGACCCAGTACTTC. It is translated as CASSQVSTNPTKTQYF.